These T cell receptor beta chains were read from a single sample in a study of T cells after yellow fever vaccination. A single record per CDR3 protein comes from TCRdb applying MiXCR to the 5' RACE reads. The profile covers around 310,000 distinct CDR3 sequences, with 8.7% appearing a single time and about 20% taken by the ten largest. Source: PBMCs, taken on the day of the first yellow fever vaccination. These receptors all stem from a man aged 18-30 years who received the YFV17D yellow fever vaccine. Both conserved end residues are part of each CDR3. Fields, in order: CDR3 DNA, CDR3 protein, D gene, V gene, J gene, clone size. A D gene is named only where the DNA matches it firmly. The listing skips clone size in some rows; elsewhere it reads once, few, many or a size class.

cdr3_nt: TGTGCCAGCAGCTCTGGAATGGGGGAGTCCTACGAGCAGTACTTC; cdr3_aa: CASSSGMGESYEQYF; d_call: .; v_call: TRBV7-9; j_call: TRBJ2-7; clone_size: few
cdr3_nt: TGTGCCAGCAGCTTAGGAAGGGATCCCCTGGTCGCTTTCTTT; cdr3_aa: CASSLGRDPLVAFF; d_call: .; v_call: TRBV11-2; j_call: TRBJ1-1; clone_size: .
cdr3_nt: TGTGCCAGCAGCTTGTTTATGGGACCAGGCCCTGCAATTGGGCAGTTCTTC; cdr3_aa: CASSLFMGPGPAIGQFF; d_call: .; v_call: TRBV5-6; j_call: TRBJ2-1; clone_size: many
cdr3_nt: TGCAGTGCTAGTCCGGGAAACACCATATATTTT; cdr3_aa: CSASPGNTIYF; d_call: .; v_call: TRBV20-1; j_call: TRBJ1-3; clone_size: .
cdr3_nt: TGTGCCAGCACCGACAGGGACGGGTTGGATACGCAGTATTTT; cdr3_aa: CASTDRDGLDTQYF; d_call: TRBD1; v_call: TRBV6-2/TRBV6-3; j_call: TRBJ2-3; clone_size: many
cdr3_nt: TGCGCCAGCAGCTCCGGAGCGGGCAACCAAGAGACCCAGTACTTC; cdr3_aa: CASSSGAGNQETQYF; d_call: .; v_call: TRBV5-1; j_call: TRBJ2-5; clone_size: many
cdr3_nt: TGTGCCACCAGCAGAGCCCTAATCACAGATACGCAGTATTTT; cdr3_aa: CATSRALITDTQYF; d_call: .; v_call: TRBV15; j_call: TRBJ2-3; clone_size: .
cdr3_nt: TGTGCCAGCAGCCAAGAAGTGGGGACAGCGGGCACCGGGGAGCTGTTTTTT; cdr3_aa: CASSQEVGTAGTGELFF; d_call: .; v_call: TRBV4-2; j_call: TRBJ2-2; clone_size: .
cdr3_nt: TGTGCCAGCAGAGTCACTAGTTTCTCTGGGGCCAACGTCCTGACTTTC; cdr3_aa: CASRVTSFSGANVLTF; d_call: .; v_call: TRBV14; j_call: TRBJ2-6; clone_size: .
cdr3_nt: TGTGCCAGCAGCAATATCCGTTGGGGGACAGGAGAAGCTTTCTTT; cdr3_aa: CASSNIRWGTGEAFF; d_call: TRBD1; v_call: TRBV6-2/TRBV6-3; j_call: TRBJ1-1; clone_size: few
cdr3_nt: TGTGCCAGCAGTAAACAGGGGAGGGACACTGAAGCTTTCTTT; cdr3_aa: CASSKQGRDTEAFF; d_call: TRBD1; v_call: TRBV6-1; j_call: TRBJ1-1; clone_size: .
cdr3_nt: TGTGCCAGCAGTTTCCGGGACGAAGGGGAAGCTTTCTTT; cdr3_aa: CASSFRDEGEAFF; d_call: .; v_call: TRBV12-3/TRBV12-4; j_call: TRBJ1-1; clone_size: many
cdr3_nt: TGTGCCAGCAGCCAGTCGACTTCGGGCGCAGATACGCAGTATTTT; cdr3_aa: CASSQSTSGADTQYF; d_call: .; v_call: TRBV3-1; j_call: TRBJ2-3; clone_size: few
cdr3_nt: TGTGCCAGCAGCCAAGATCCCAGGGGGCAGGCTAATGAAAAACTGTTTTTT; cdr3_aa: CASSQDPRGQANEKLFF; d_call: TRBD1; v_call: TRBV4-2; j_call: TRBJ1-4; clone_size: many
cdr3_nt: TGTGCCAGCAGCCCAGATTCGGGTTTTGGATCACCCCTCCACTTT; cdr3_aa: CASSPDSGFGSPLHF; d_call: .; v_call: TRBV7-2; j_call: TRBJ1-6; clone_size: .
cdr3_nt: TGTGCCAGCAGCTCGGGACAGGGAGACCACGAGCAGTACTTC; cdr3_aa: CASSSGQGDHEQYF; d_call: TRBD1; v_call: TRBV7-9; j_call: TRBJ2-7; clone_size: .
cdr3_nt: TGTGCCAGCAGTTACTCACGGGGATATGGCTACACCTTC; cdr3_aa: CASSYSRGYGYTF; d_call: .; v_call: TRBV6-5; j_call: TRBJ1-2; clone_size: few
cdr3_nt: TGTGCCAGCAGGGTCCGCACAGTTACCTACGAGCAGTACTTC; cdr3_aa: CASRVRTVTYEQYF; d_call: .; v_call: TRBV6-2/TRBV6-3; j_call: TRBJ2-7; clone_size: few